The rows below give T cell receptor beta chains drawn from one sample of a study of cytotoxic CD8 clonotypes in ibrutinib-treated CLL. Clones were read by immunoSEQ multiplex PCR, and TCRdb kept only the in-frame ones, dropping some. The data contain fewer than 400,000 clones, roughly 71% of them singletons. The material was PBMCs, obtained after 36 months of ibrutinib treatment. These receptor sequences come from a human donor with chronic lymphocytic leukemia. Each CDR3 is given with its conserved first and last residue. A D gene is named only where the DNA matches it firmly. The size of a clone is reported for some rows only, either as once, few or many, or as a class for expanded clones.

d_call j_call clone_size v_call cdr3_aa cdr3_nt
TRBD2 TRBJ2-5 few TRBV5-1 CASGLAGGAETQYF TGCGCCAGCGGACTAGCGGGGGGCGCGGAGACCCAGTACTTC
. TRBJ2-7 few TRBV6-5 CASSYIRKGSYEQYF TGTGCCAGCAGTTACATAAGGAAGGGCTCCTACGAGCAGTACTTC
. TRBJ1-1 . TRBV28 CASSTKVRMNTEAFF TGTGCCAGCAGTACCAAGGTACGGATGAACACTGAAGCTTTCTTT
. TRBJ2-5 . TRBV18 CASSPRGGNQETQYF TGTGCCAGCTCACCACGAGGGGGAAACCAAGAGACCCAGTACTTC
TRBD2 TRBJ2-2 . TRBV27 CASSFREAPNTGELFF TGTGCCAGCAGTTTCCGGGAGGCCCCGAACACCGGGGAGCTGTTTTTT
TRBD2 TRBJ2-3 few TRBV5-1 CASSPRTSGSTDTQYF TGCGCCAGCAGCCCCAGGACTAGCGGGAGCACAGATACGCAGTATTTT
TRBD1 TRBJ2-7 . TRBV11-2 CASSSGTGLSLYEQYF TGTGCCAGCAGCTCCGGGACAGGGCTGAGTCTCTACGAGCAGTACTTC
. TRBJ1-1 . TRBV10-3 CAISGPYTEAFF TGTGCCATCAGCGGCCCTTACACTGAAGCTTTCTTT
TRBD2 TRBJ2-1 . TRBV2 CASSRKTSGRILDEQFF TGTGCCAGCAGTCGTAAGACTAGCGGGAGGATTTTAGATGAGCAGTTCTTC
TRBD1 TRBJ2-1 few TRBV4-1 CASRGDRSSYNEQFF TGCGCCAGCAGGGGGGACAGAAGCTCCTACAATGAGCAGTTCTTC
. TRBJ2-2 few TRBV10-3 CADTEINTGELFF TGTGCCGACACGGAGATTAACACCGGGGAGCTGTTTTTT
TRBD1 TRBJ2-7 . TRBV28 CASSGQAILYEQYF TGTGCCAGCAGCGGACAGGCAATTCTCTACGAGCAGTACTTC
. TRBJ1-3 once TRBV11-1 CASSRSGNTIYF TGTGCCAGCAGCCGCTCTGGAAACACCATATATTTT
. TRBJ1-1 . TRBV2 CASSYSGTKAFF TGTGCCAGCAGTTATAGTGGAACGAAAGCTTTCTTT
. TRBJ2-1 . TRBV27 CASSLLRTYNEQFF TGTGCCAGCAGTTTATTGAGGACTTATAATGAGCAGTTCTTC